Shown below are 10 T cell receptor beta chains from a single sample sequenced in a study of CD8+ T cells in alopecia areata. Sequencing relied on a cDNA template that was reverse transcribed from extracted RNA. Clones were read by immunoSEQ multiplex PCR, and TCRdb kept only the in-frame ones, dropping some. Among around 100,000 clones listed, about 44% were seen once. Treatment specified: oral pan-JAK inhibitor, 5-10 mg twice daily. The starting material was CD8+ T cells sorted from blood, obtained at week 24, from a patient treated with tofacitinib. The receptors were sampled from a human donor with alopecia areata.

In DNA, the CDR3 is TGTGCCAGCAGCTTAGGGGCGGGTGAAGCTTTCTTT. It yields the protein CASSLGAGEAFF. The V and J genes are TRBV11-2 and TRBJ1-1; D call uncertain. Germline CDR1 reads SGHAT; CDR2 reads FQNNGV. V lost 1 base and J 7 bases, leaving 7 bases between the germline ends. The CDR3 extends over 12 amino acids.

The chain uses TRBV6-4 and TRBJ2-1; D is possibly TRBD2 (5 bases). Trimming removed 8 bases at V and 4 bases at J, with 9 bases between. Germline V gene lookup returns CDR1 MRHNA and CDR2 SNTAGT. CDR3 length: 12 amino acids. This CDR3 reads CASGSGYNEQFF. The CDR3 bases are TGTGCCAGCGGGAGTGGATACAATGAGCAGTTCTTC.

The chain couples TRBV27 to TRBJ2-1; no reliable D call. The V gene's germline CDR1 is MNHEY and CDR2 SMNVEV (reference sequence). Trimming shortened V by 3 bases and J by 0 bases, and 6 bases separated the two germline ends. This CDR3 is built from 14 residues. The CDR3 loop is CASSFSSSYNEQFF. DNA of the CDR3: TGTGCCAGCAGTTTTAGCAGCTCCTACAATGAGCAGTTCTTC.

This clone has more than one count but fewer than ten. The chain employs TRBV14 and TRBJ2-3, with 11 positions matching TRBD2. This CDR3 is built from 19 residues. Germline V CDR1 and CDR2: SGHDN, FVKESK. V gave up 2 bases and J gave up 0 bases; unmatched junction bases: 10. The CDR3 loop is CASSQRGLAGVTSTDTQYF. CDR3 in DNA: TGTGCCAGCAGCCAACGAGGACTAGCGGGTGTTACTAGCACAGATACGCAGTATTTT.

The CDR3: CASSAGQGAGKLFF. CDR3 sequence (DNA): TGTGCCAGCAGCGCGGGACAGGGGGCAGGAAAACTGTTTTTT. The V call is TRBV9, the J call TRBJ1-4; 12 bases are shared with TRBD1. This CDR3 comprises 14 residues. J gave up 10 bases and V 3 bases, and 4 bases lay outside the gene matches. Germline assignment: CDR1 SGDLS and CDR2 YYNGEE. Full variable domain (remainder filled in from reference TRBV9 and TRBJ1-4): DSGVTQTPKHLITATGQRVTLRCSPRSGDLSVYWYQQSLDQGLQFLIQYYNGEERAKGNILERFSAQQFPDLHSELNLSSLELGDSALYFCASSAGQGAGKLFFGSGTQLSVL.

This clone has just a few counts. The chain uses TRBV7-2 and TRBJ2-5, with TRBD2 matching over 9 bases. Germline V CDR1 and CDR2: SGHTA, FQGNSA. Unmatched junction bases numbered 8, after V lost 5 bases and J lost 4 bases. The CDR3 covers 15 residues. The CDR3 region has the DNA TGTGCCAGCAGCCGCGTCGTTAGCGGGAGAGAGACCCAGTACTTC. Translating gives CASSRVVSGRETQYF.

The J gene is TRBJ2-1, the V gene TRBV9, with TRBD1 as a possible D gene (7 bases). V lost 2 bases, J lost 5 bases, and 14 bases lay in between. CDR1 and CDR2 from the germline V gene are SGDLS and YYNGEE. The CDR3 totals 15 residues. CDR3 amino acids: CASSVGGRGHNEQFF. Written as DNA, the CDR3 is TGTGCCAGCAGCGTCGGGGGTAGGGGGCACAATGAGCAGTTCTTC.

This clone was counted a few times. This probably arose from a read error, given a far larger clone one base away. The chain uses TRBV9 and TRBJ2-2; 9 nucleotides line up with TRBD2. Per the germline V gene, CDR1 is SGDLS and CDR2 is YYNGEE. The CDR3 is 15 residues long. V gave up 4 bases and J gave up 4 bases; unmatched junction bases: 5. CDR3 protein: CASSYSGSGTGELFF. The CDR3 DNA reads TGTGCCAGCAGCTATAGCGGGAGTGGCACCGGGGAGCTGTTTTTT.

This clone has just a few counts. V gene TRBV29-1 combines with J gene TRBJ2-1; 13 positions agree with TRBD2. Germline V gene sequence: CDR1 SQVTM, CDR2 ANQGSEA. The CDR3 contains 13 residues. The V segment lost 7 bases and the J segment 8 bases; nucleotides outside the gene matches: 5. This CDR3 reads CSARGLAGDEQFF. CDR3 DNA: TGCAGCGCTAGAGGACTAGCGGGAGATGAGCAGTTCTTC.

This chain joins TRBV9 and TRBJ2-1; TRBD2 is a possible D gene (6 bases). The V and J ends lost 4 bases and 9 bases respectively, with 20 bases between them. Germline V gene sequence: CDR1 SGDLS, CDR2 YYNGEE. The length of the CDR3 is 15 residues. In DNA form, the CDR3 reads TGTGCCAGCAGCCTGTCTGACGGGAGAGTAGGTGAGCAGTTCTTC. This translates into CASSLSDGRVGEQFF.